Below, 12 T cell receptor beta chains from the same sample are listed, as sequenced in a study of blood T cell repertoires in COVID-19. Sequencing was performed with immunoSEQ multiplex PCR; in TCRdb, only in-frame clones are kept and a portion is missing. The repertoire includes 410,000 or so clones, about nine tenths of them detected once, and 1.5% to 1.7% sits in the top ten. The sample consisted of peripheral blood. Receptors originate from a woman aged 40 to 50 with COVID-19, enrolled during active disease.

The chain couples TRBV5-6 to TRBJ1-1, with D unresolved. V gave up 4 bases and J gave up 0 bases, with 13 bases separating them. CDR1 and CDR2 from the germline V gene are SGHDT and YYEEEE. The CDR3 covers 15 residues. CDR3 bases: TGTGCCAGCAGCCCAAGGGAGGTGATGAACACTGAAGCTTTCTTT. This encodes CASSPREVMNTEAFF.

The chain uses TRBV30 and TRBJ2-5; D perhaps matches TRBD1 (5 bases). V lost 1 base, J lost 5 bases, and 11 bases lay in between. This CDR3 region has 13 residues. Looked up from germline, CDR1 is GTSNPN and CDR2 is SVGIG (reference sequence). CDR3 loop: CAWSGRATETQYF. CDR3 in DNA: TGTGCCTGGAGTGGCAGGGCAACGGAGACCCAGTACTTC.

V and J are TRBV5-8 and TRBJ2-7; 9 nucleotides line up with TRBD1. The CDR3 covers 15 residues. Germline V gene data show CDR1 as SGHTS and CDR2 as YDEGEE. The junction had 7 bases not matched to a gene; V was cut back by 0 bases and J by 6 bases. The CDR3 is CASSLAGTGPLEQYF. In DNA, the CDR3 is TGTGCCAGCAGCTTGGCGGGGACAGGGCCTCTCGAGCAGTACTTC.

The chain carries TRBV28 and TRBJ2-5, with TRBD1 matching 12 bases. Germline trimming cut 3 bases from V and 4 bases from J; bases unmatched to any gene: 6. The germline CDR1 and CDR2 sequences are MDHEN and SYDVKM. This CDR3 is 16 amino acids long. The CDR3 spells CASSFSGQGASETQYF. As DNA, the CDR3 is TGTGCCAGCAGTTTCTCGGGACAGGGGGCTTCAGAGACCCAGTACTTC.

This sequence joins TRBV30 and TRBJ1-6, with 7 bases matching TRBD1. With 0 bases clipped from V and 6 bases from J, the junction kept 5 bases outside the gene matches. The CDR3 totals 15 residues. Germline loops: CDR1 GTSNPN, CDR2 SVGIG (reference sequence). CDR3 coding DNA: TGTGCCTGGAGTGTACTGGGACAGACTAATTCACCCCTCCACTTT. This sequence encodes CAWSVLGQTNSPLHF.

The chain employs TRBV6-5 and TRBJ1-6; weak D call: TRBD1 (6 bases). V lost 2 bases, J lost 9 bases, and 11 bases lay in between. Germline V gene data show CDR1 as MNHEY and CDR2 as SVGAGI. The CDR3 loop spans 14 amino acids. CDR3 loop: CASSYPDRLSPLHF. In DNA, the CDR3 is TGTGCCAGCAGTTACCCTGACAGGCTTTCACCCCTCCACTTT.

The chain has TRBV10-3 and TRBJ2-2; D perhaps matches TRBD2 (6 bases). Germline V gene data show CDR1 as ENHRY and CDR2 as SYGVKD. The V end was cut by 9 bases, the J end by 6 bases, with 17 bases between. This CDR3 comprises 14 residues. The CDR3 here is CAMCGEDLPGELFF. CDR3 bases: TGTGCCATGTGCGGGGAGGACCTGCCCGGGGAGCTGTTTTTT.

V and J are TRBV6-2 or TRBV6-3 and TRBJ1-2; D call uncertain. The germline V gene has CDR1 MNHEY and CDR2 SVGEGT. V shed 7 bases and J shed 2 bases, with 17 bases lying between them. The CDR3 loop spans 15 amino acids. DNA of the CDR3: TGTGCCAGCACCCCCGGACTGATCAGGAACTATGGCTACACCTTC. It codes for CASTPGLIRNYGYTF.

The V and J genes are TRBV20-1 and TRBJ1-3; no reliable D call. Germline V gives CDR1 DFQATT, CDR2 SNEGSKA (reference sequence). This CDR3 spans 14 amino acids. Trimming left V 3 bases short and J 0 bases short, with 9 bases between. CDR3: CSASYAVSGNTIYF. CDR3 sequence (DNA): TGCAGTGCTAGTTATGCGGTCTCTGGAAACACCATATATTTT.

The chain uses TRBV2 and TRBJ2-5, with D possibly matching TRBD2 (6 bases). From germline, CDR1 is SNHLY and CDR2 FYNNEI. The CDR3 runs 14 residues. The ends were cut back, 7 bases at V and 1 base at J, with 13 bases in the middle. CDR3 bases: TGTGCCAGCAATGAGAAGCGGGCCCAAGAGACCCAGTACTTC. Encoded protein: CASNEKRAQETQYF.

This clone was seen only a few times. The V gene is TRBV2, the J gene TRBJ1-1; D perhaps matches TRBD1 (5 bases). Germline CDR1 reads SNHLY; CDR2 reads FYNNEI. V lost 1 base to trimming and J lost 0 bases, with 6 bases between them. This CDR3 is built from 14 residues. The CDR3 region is CASSEEGMNTEAFF. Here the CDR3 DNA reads TGTGCCAGCAGTGAAGAGGGGATGAACACTGAAGCTTTCTTT.

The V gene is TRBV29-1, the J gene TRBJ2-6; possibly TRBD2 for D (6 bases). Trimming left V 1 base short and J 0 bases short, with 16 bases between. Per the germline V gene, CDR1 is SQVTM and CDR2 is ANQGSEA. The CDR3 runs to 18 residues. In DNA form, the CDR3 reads TGCAGCGTTGAAGGTAGTGGAGGGGTCAGCTCTGGGGCCAACGTCCTGACTTTC. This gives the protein CSVEGSGGVSSGANVLTF.